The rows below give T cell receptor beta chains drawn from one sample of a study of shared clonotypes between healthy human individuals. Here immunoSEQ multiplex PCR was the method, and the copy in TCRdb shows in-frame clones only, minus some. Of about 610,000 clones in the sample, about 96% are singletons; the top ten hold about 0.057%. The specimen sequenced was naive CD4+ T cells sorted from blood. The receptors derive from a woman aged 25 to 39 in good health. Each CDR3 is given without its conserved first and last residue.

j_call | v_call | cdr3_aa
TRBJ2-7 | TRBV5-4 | ASSLSTGGEQY
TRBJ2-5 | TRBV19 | ASSIDLRALQETQY
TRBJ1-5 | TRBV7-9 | ASSFGGSQPQH
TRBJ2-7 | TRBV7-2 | ASSFPQGANEQY
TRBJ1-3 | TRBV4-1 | ASSQSTVVGLLEGTIY
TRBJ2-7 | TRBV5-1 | ASSSLSSYEQY
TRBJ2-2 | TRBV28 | ASSLPGNTGELF
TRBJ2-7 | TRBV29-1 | SVLTSGSYEQY
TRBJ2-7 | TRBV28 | ATSTTGRSSYEQY
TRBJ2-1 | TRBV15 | ATSRRQGYNEQF
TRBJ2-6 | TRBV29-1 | SVDSTGGSGANVLT